This T cell receptor (beta chain) stems from a study of CD8 T cells in ankylosing spondylitis. TCRdb fed the 5' RACE reads into MiXCR, producing one record per CDR3 protein. The profile covers fewer than 250,000 distinct CDR3 sequences, with about 11% appearing a single time and around a fifth taken by the ten largest. General study points: Disease-linked clones displayed a CD8+ phenotype and appeared relatively rarely in peripheral blood.

In its sample, this clonotype was seen a few times. Its antigen is not known. Trimming took off 0 bases at V and 1 base at J, with 16 bases between the two ends. Germline CDR1 DFQATT, CDR2 SNEGSKA (reference sequence). The CDR3 is 17 amino acids. The TCR originated in a male donor with ankylosing spondylitis or in good health (not recorded which). The chain employs TRBV20-1 and TRBJ2-4, with D tentatively TRBD1 (6 bases). Sequencing was performed on blood, either unsorted or a sorted T cell fraction (not recorded which). In DNA form, the CDR3 reads TGCAGTGCTAGAGATCCAAGGACAGAGGAGGCCAAAAACATTCAGTACTTC. Residues: CSARDPRTEEAKNIQYF.